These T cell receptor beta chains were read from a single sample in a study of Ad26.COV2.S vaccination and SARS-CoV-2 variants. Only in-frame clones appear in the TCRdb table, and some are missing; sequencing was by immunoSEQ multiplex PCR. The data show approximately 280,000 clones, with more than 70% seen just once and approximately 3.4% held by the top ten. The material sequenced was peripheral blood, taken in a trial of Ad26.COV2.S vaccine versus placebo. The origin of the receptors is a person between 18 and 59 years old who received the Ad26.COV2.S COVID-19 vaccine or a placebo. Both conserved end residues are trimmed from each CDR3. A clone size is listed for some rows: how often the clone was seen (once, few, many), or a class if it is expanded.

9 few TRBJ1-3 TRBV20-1 SALLGNTIY
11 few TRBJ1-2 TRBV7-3 ASSHRTGGVYT
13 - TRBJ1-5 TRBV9 ASSVEGEGWEPQH
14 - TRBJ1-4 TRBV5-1 ASSSGRGRANEKLF
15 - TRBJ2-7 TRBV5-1 ASSFGTDGLAVGEQY
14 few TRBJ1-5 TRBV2 ASRKRGQGSNQPQH
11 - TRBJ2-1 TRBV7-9 ASSLGSYNEQF
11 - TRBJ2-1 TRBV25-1 ASTPIGIHKQF
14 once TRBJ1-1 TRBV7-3 ASSLSGRPGTTEAF
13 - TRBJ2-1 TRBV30 AWSRSSVHGNEQF
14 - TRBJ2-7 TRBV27 ASSFGREVVLYEQY
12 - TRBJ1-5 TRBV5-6 ASSFQGVGQPQH
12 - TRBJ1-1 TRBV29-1 SVESWVGDTEAF
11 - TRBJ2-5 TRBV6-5 ASLTGLQETQY
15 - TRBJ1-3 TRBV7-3 ASSSSYSYFSGNTIY
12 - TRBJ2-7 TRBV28 AISVAGALYEQY
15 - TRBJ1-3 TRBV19 ASSVLSFGDSGNTIY
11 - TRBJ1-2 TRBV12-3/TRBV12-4 ASSFGREDGYT
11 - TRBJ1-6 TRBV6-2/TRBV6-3 ASSPTYNSPLH
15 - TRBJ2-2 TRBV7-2 ASSPTRDRGFTGELF
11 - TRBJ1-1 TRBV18 ASSFSSNTEAF
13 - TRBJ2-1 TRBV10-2 ASSESRQIYNEQF
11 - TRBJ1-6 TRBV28 ASRGQTYSPLH
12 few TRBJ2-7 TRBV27 ASSPPGRGSEQY
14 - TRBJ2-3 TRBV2 ASSMTSGRAGDTQY
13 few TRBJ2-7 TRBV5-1 ASSLGRGMDYEQY
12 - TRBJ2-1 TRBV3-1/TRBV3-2 ASSLIGGLNEQF
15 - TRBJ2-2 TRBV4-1 ASSQDTSGSVSGELF
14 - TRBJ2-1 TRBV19 ASSREREGPYNEQF
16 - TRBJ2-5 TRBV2 ASSEEGWGLAGGETQY
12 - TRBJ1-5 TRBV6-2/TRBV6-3 ASSYAGLGGTQH
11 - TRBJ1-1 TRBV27 ASTKQANTEAF
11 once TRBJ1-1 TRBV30 AWRGKMNTEAF
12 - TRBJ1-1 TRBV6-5 ASSYKRGGLGAF
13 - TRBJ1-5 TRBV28 ASSDIGAGNQPQH
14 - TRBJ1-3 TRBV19 ASEKPEGSSGNTIY
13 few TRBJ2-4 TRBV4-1 ASSQGRRNWDIQY
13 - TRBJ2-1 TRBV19 ASSIWDSSYNEQF
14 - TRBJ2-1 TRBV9 ASSVVEAGSYNEQF
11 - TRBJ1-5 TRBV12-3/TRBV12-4 ASSLTQGQPQH
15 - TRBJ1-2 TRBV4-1 ASSQYRLGPANYGYT
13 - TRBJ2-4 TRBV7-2 ASSSKQGAKNIQY
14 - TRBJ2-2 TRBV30 AWRKSGTSNTGELF
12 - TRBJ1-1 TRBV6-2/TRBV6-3 ASSYDPVNTEAF
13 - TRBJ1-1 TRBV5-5 ASSLAALAPAEAF
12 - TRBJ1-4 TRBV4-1 ASSQADRGDKLF
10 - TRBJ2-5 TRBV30 AWTSGGETQY
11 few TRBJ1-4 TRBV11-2 ASSLARSEKLF
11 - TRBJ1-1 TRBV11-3 ASSLNAGAEAF
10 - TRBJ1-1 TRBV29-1 SVDQRNTEAF